This TCR beta chain appears in the sequencing data of a study of T cell responses to AZD1222 COVID-19 vaccine. V lost 3 bases and J lost 4; bases outside the gene matches: 10. This CDR3 comprises 17 residues. From germline, CDR1 is LNHDA and CDR2 SQIVND (reference sequence). Study-wide results and limits: Spike-specific TCR breadth and depth grew following two AZD1222 doses.

About this clone: Its antigen remains unidentified.

The method was immunoSEQ multiplex PCR; TCRdb's version includes in-frame clones alone and lacks a portion of them. The sample lists about 120,000 clones; around nine tenths were seen once. The sample consisted of peripheral blood, taken on day 0 of AZD1222 vaccination. This clonotype originated in an adult in good health. V and J are TRBV19 and TRBJ1-3; 9 bases are a match to TRBD1. This CDR3 reads CASSMGDRELLGNTIYF. CDR3 DNA sequence: TGTGCCAGTAGTATGGGGGACAGGGAACTCCTCGGAAACACCATATATTTT.